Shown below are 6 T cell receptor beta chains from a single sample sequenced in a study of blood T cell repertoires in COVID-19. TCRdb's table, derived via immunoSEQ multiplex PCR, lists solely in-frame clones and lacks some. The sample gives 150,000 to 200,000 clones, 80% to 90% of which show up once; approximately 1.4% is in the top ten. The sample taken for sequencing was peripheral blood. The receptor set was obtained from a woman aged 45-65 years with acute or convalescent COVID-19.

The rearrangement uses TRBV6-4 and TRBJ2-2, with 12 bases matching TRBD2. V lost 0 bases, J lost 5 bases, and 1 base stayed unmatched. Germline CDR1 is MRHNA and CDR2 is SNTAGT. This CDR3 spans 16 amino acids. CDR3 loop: CASSDSGLAGTGELFF. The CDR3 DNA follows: TGTGCCAGCAGTGACTCTGGACTAGCGGGGACCGGGGAGCTGTTTTTT.

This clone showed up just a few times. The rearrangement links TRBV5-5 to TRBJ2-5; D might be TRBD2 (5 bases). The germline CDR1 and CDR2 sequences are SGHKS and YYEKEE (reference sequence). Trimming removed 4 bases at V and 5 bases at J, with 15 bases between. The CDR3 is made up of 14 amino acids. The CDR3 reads CASSPSWRMETQYF. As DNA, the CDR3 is TGTGCCAGCAGCCCGTCGTGGAGGATGGAGACCCAGTACTTC. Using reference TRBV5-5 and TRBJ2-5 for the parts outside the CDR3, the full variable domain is DAGVTQSPTHLIKTRGQQVTLRCSPISGHKSVSWYQQVLGQGPQFIFQYYEKEERGRGNFPDRFSARQFPNYSSELNVNALLLGDSALYLCASSPSWRMETQYFGPGTRLLVL.

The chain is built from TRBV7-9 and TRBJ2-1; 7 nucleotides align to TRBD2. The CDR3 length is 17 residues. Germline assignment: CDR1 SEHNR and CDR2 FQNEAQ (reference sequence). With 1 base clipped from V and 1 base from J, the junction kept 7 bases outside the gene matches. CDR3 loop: CASSLGGSGRSYNEQFF. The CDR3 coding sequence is TGTGCCAGCAGCTTAGGGGGTAGCGGGCGTTCCTACAATGAGCAGTTCTTC.

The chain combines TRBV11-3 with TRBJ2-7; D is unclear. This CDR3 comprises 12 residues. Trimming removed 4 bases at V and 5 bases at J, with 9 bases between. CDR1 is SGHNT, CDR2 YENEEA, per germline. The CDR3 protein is CASSSFNDEQYF. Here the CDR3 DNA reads TGTGCCAGCAGCTCCTTTAATGACGAGCAGTACTTC.

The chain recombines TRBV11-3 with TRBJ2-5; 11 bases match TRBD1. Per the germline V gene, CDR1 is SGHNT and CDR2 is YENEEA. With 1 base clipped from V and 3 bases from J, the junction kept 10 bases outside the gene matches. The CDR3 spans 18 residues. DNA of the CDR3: TGTGCCAGCAGCTTAGGCGGACAGGGGGCTAACTTTAAAGAGACCCAGTACTTC. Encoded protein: CASSLGGQGANFKETQYF.

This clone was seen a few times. The chain's CDR3 is CASSSSAGGEQPQHF. CDR3 nucleotide sequence: TGTGCCAGCAGTTCCTCCGCTGGGGGCGAACAGCCCCAGCATTTT. The chain is built from TRBV27 and TRBJ1-5; the D gene is possibly TRBD1 (6 bases). This CDR3 is built from 15 residues. Trimming removed 4 bases from V and 7 bases from J, with 17 bases in between. CDR1 is MNHEY, CDR2 SMNVEV, per germline (reference sequence).